This T cell receptor beta chain was identified in a study of OX40 agonist ivuxolimab in advanced cancers. In the study overall: Every 2 weeks, ivuxolimab was infused into the patients intravenously at between 0.01 and 10 mg/kg. The group had a mean age of approximately 60 years, ranged from 23 to 79, and was just under 85% male. Partial responses, seen in three patients, involved one hepatocellular carcinoma and two cutaneous melanomas.

The CDR3 has 13 residues. V lost 5 bases and J lost 5; bases outside the gene matches: 5. CDR1 and CDR2 (germline): LNHNV, YYDKDF (reference sequence). Sequenced by immunoSEQ multiplex PCR; TCRdb stores in-frame clones only, minus some. The data hold tens of thousands of clones, with about 86% observed a single time. The V call is TRBV15, the J call TRBJ1-1, with 7 bases that match TRBD1. This TCR was sampled from an adult with an advanced solid tumor such as melanoma, head and neck, liver or kidney cancer. The material was CD4+ or CD8+ T cells sorted from blood, obtained in a trial of the OX40 agonist ivuxolimab. CDR3 protein: CATSRDRRTEAFF. The CDR3 nucleotides read TGTGCCACCAGCCGGGACAGAAGAACTGAAGCTTTCTTT.